The rows below give T cell receptor beta chains drawn from one sample of a study of T cell responses to AZD1222 COVID-19 vaccine. TCRdb's copy holds only in-frame clones and misses some; the assay was immunoSEQ multiplex PCR. The repertoire holds 100,000 to 150,000 clones, with around 85% as singletons. This material consisted of peripheral blood, taken on day 0 of AZD1222 vaccination. These receptors were collected from an adult in good health. Both conserved end residues are part of each CDR3. The D gene is left open where the match is weak. Rows may omit the clone size; those that give it use once, few, many or a size class.

CDR3aa	CDR3nt	abundance	j_gene	d_gene	v_gene
CASSSPLAAGGDTQYF	TGTGCCAGCAGTTCCCCGCTAGCGGCCGGGGGAGATACGCAGTATTTT	.	TRBJ2-3	TRBD2	TRBV6-2/TRBV6-3
CASSSVGRGQETQYF	TGTGCCAGCAGCTCAGTGGGCAGGGGGCAAGAGACCCAGTACTTC	.	TRBJ2-5	TRBD1	TRBV28
CAWSIHTNTEAFF	TGTGCCTGGAGTATACACACGAACACTGAAGCTTTCTTT	.	TRBJ1-1	.	TRBV30
CASSYSERGGNEQFF	TGTGCCAGCAGTTACTCGGAGCGGGGGGGCAATGAGCAGTTCTTC	.	TRBJ2-1	TRBD2	TRBV6-5
CASSQDFRGFIEQYF	TGTGCCAGCAGCCAAGATTTCAGGGGGTTTATTGAGCAGTACTTC	.	TRBJ2-7	TRBD1	TRBV4-2
CASSIAPRTGTNYGYTF	TGTGCCAGTAGTATTGCCCCACGGACAGGGACAAACTATGGCTACACCTTC	once	TRBJ1-2	TRBD1	TRBV19
CASSLSTDNYGYTF	TGTGCCAGCAGTTTATCCACAGATAACTATGGCTACACCTTC	once	TRBJ1-2	.	TRBV28
CASSLGVNTEAFF	TGTGCCAGCAGTTTAGGGGTGAACACTGAAGCTTTCTTT	.	TRBJ1-1	.	TRBV12-3/TRBV12-4
CASSLGIGTDYNEQFF	TGTGCCAGCAGCTTGGGCATCGGGACGGATTACAATGAGCAGTTCTTC	.	TRBJ2-1	.	TRBV5-4
CASSLAQGSGYTF	TGTGCCAGCAGCTTAGCGCAGGGTTCTGGCTACACCTTC	once	TRBJ1-2	.	TRBV7-6
CATQTRGTPDTQYF	TGTGCCACCCAGACCCGCGGCACGCCAGATACGCAGTATTTT	.	TRBJ2-3	.	TRBV28
CSVEGFRGLRTQYF	TGCAGCGTGGAAGGGTTCCGAGGACTGAGGACCCAGTACTTC	.	TRBJ2-5	.	TRBV29-1
CASGSGTGTAFF	TGTGCTAGTGGTTCCGGAACAGGGACAGCTTTCTTT	once	TRBJ1-1	.	TRBV12-5
CASSLSGDTEAFF	TGTGCCAGCAGTTTGTCCGGCGACACTGAAGCTTTCTTT	.	TRBJ1-1	.	TRBV12-3/TRBV12-4
CASRFGTVNEKLFF	TGTGCCAGCAGGTTTGGGACAGTTAATGAAAAACTGTTTTTT	.	TRBJ1-4	TRBD1	TRBV6-5
CASSLQGVTNEKLFF	TGTGCCAGCAGCTTACAGGGGGTAACTAATGAAAAACTGTTTTTT	once	TRBJ1-4	TRBD1	TRBV7-2
CASSPQNTEAFF	TGTGCCAGCAGCCCCCAGAACACTGAAGCTTTCTTT	.	TRBJ1-1	.	TRBV7-2
CASSLARDSASDGYTF	TGTGCCAGCAGCTTAGCTCGGGACAGCGCCTCTGATGGCTACACCTTC	.	TRBJ1-2	TRBD1	TRBV7-2
CAWLVETGNTGELFF	TGTGCCTGGTTGGTCGAAACTGGGAACACCGGGGAGCTGTTTTTT	.	TRBJ2-2	.	TRBV30
CASSARQGKHGYTF	TGTGCCAGCAGCGCGCGACAGGGAAAACATGGCTACACCTTC	.	TRBJ1-2	TRBD1	TRBV13